A selection of T cell receptor beta chains follows, all from one sample in a study of blood T cell repertoires in COVID-19. TCRdb's table, derived via immunoSEQ multiplex PCR, lists solely in-frame clones and lacks some. In the table there are some 76,000 clones, around 80% of which are singletons. The sequencing input was peripheral blood. These receptor sequences come from a man aged 50-59 years with COVID-19, enrolled during active disease. The CDR3 runs from the conserved cysteine through the conserved F or W. D genes are given only for firm matches. Not every row has a clone size; where given, it reads once, few, many or a size class.

abundance: -; j_gene: TRBJ1-3; v_gene: TRBV28; d_gene: -; CDR3nt: TGTGCCAGCAGTTTGGTGGCGGCCGGAAACACCATATATTTT; CDR3aa: CASSLVAAGNTIYF
abundance: -; j_gene: TRBJ2-7; v_gene: TRBV29-1; d_gene: TRBD1; CDR3nt: TGCAGCGTTGGGTCAGGACAGGAAATCTACGAGCAGTACTTC; CDR3aa: CSVGSGQEIYEQYF
abundance: -; j_gene: TRBJ2-1; v_gene: TRBV5-6; d_gene: -; CDR3nt: TGTGCCAGCAGGGCCCGGGACAAAGGTTGGGGTGAGCAGTTCTTC; CDR3aa: CASRARDKGWGEQFF
abundance: -; j_gene: TRBJ2-3; v_gene: TRBV4-3; d_gene: -; CDR3nt: TGCGCCAGCAGCCAAGAAGGTAGGAGGGCAGATACGCAGTATTTT; CDR3aa: CASSQEGRRADTQYF
abundance: -; j_gene: TRBJ1-2; v_gene: TRBV7-2; d_gene: -; CDR3nt: TGTGCCAGCAGCCCCGAGGGAAGCTATGGCTACACCTTC; CDR3aa: CASSPEGSYGYTF
abundance: -; j_gene: TRBJ2-7; v_gene: TRBV28; d_gene: -; CDR3nt: TGTGCCAGCAGTATTTGGGGACTTCAATCCGAGCAGTACTTC; CDR3aa: CASSIWGLQSEQYF
abundance: -; j_gene: TRBJ2-7; v_gene: TRBV2; d_gene: -; CDR3nt: TGTGCCAGCAGTGATGACAGGCTCTACGAGCAGTACTTC; CDR3aa: CASSDDRLYEQYF
abundance: -; j_gene: TRBJ2-2; v_gene: TRBV4-1; d_gene: TRBD1; CDR3nt: TGCGCCAGCAGCCCCCAGGGGGCCCCCGGGGAGCTGTTTTTT; CDR3aa: CASSPQGAPGELFF
abundance: -; j_gene: TRBJ2-7; v_gene: TRBV5-1; d_gene: TRBD2; CDR3nt: TGCGCCAGCAGCTTGGCCGGGGGACTAGCGGGAGGTCACGAGCAGTACTTC; CDR3aa: CASSLAGGLAGGHEQYF
abundance: -; j_gene: TRBJ2-1; v_gene: TRBV14; d_gene: TRBD1; CDR3nt: TGTGCCAGCAGCCAATGGGGACAGACCGAGCAGTTCTTC; CDR3aa: CASSQWGQTEQFF
abundance: -; j_gene: TRBJ2-1; v_gene: TRBV4-2; d_gene: TRBD2; CDR3nt: TGTGCCAGCAGCCAGTCTAGCGGGAGCTACAATGAGCAGTTCTTC; CDR3aa: CASSQSSGSYNEQFF
abundance: -; j_gene: TRBJ2-2; v_gene: TRBV7-9; d_gene: -; CDR3nt: TGTGCCAGCAGCTTACTCCCCCCGAACACCGGGGAGCTGTTTTTT; CDR3aa: CASSLLPPNTGELFF
abundance: -; j_gene: TRBJ2-1; v_gene: TRBV12-2; d_gene: -; CDR3nt: TGTGCAAGTCGCCTTCGACTAGCGGGAGGATTTCCGCAGTTCTTC; CDR3aa: CASRLRLAGGFPQFF
abundance: -; j_gene: TRBJ1-5; v_gene: TRBV5-8; d_gene: -; CDR3nt: TGTGCCAGCAGCTCCCGAGAGGGTCAGCCCCAGCATTTT; CDR3aa: CASSSREGQPQHF
abundance: once; j_gene: TRBJ2-1; v_gene: TRBV20-1; d_gene: -; CDR3nt: TGCAGTGCCAGCAGGGTCAATGAGCAGTTCTTC; CDR3aa: CSASRVNEQFF
abundance: -; j_gene: TRBJ1-5; v_gene: TRBV7-2; d_gene: TRBD1; CDR3nt: TGTGCCAGCAGCTTAAGACAGGGGAGCCAGCCCCAGCATTTT; CDR3aa: CASSLRQGSQPQHF
abundance: -; j_gene: TRBJ1-4; v_gene: TRBV24-1; d_gene: TRBD1; CDR3nt: TGTGCCACCGAAGCCAGACAGGGAGGAGGAGAAAAACTGTTTTTT; CDR3aa: CATEARQGGGEKLFF
abundance: -; j_gene: TRBJ2-7; v_gene: TRBV6-6; d_gene: -; CDR3nt: TGTGCCAGCAGTTATTTCATTGAGCCCTTACCAGAGCAGTACTTC; CDR3aa: CASSYFIEPLPEQYF
abundance: -; j_gene: TRBJ2-3; v_gene: TRBV18; d_gene: TRBD1; CDR3nt: TGTGCCAGCTCACCAGTAAGACAGGGTGGAGATACGCAGTATTTT; CDR3aa: CASSPVRQGGDTQYF
abundance: -; j_gene: TRBJ1-2; v_gene: TRBV9; d_gene: TRBD1; CDR3nt: TGTGCCAGCAGCGTAGGAGGGGGCGCTGAAGGCTACACCTTC; CDR3aa: CASSVGGGAEGYTF
abundance: -; j_gene: TRBJ2-1; v_gene: TRBV28; d_gene: TRBD2; CDR3nt: TGTGCCAGCATCGGACTAGGGCGTTACAATGAGCAGTTCTTC; CDR3aa: CASIGLGRYNEQFF
abundance: -; j_gene: TRBJ1-1; v_gene: TRBV5-1; d_gene: TRBD1; CDR3nt: TGCGCCAGCAGCTTGGGGACCAAGACAGGGACGCTGAACACTGAAGCTTTCTTT; CDR3aa: CASSLGTKTGTLNTEAFF
abundance: -; j_gene: TRBJ1-5; v_gene: TRBV30; d_gene: -; CDR3nt: TGTGCCTGGAGTGTTCAGGGTAGCCAGCCCCAGCATTTT; CDR3aa: CAWSVQGSQPQHF
abundance: once; j_gene: TRBJ2-7; v_gene: TRBV2; d_gene: TRBD2; CDR3nt: TGTGCCACAGCGGGAGATACCTACGAGCAGTACTTC; CDR3aa: CATAGDTYEQYF
abundance: -; j_gene: TRBJ2-1; v_gene: TRBV28; d_gene: TRBD2; CDR3nt: TGTGCCAGCAGTTTAGGGCTAGCGGGAGATGAGCAGTTCTTC; CDR3aa: CASSLGLAGDEQFF
abundance: few; j_gene: TRBJ1-1; v_gene: TRBV6-6; d_gene: TRBD1; CDR3nt: TGTGCCAGCAGTTCCCAGGGGGGGAACACTGAAGCTTTCTTT; CDR3aa: CASSSQGGNTEAFF
abundance: -; j_gene: TRBJ2-1; v_gene: TRBV5-1; d_gene: -; CDR3nt: TGCGCCAGCAGCTTAATAGATGAGCAGTTCTTC; CDR3aa: CASSLIDEQFF
abundance: -; j_gene: TRBJ2-3; v_gene: TRBV7-3; d_gene: -; CDR3nt: TGTGCCAGCAGCTTAGAGGTGCGGGATACGCAGTATTTT; CDR3aa: CASSLEVRDTQYF
abundance: -; j_gene: TRBJ1-1; v_gene: TRBV5-1; d_gene: -; CDR3nt: TGCGCCAGCAGCCCGCAGCAGGGCGGGAGGAACACTGAAGCTTTCTTT; CDR3aa: CASSPQQGGRNTEAFF
abundance: -; j_gene: TRBJ2-7; v_gene: TRBV5-6; d_gene: TRBD2; CDR3nt: TGTGCCAGCAGCTCGGGGACTAGCGGATCCGCCTACGAGCAGTACTTC; CDR3aa: CASSSGTSGSAYEQYF
abundance: -; j_gene: TRBJ1-2; v_gene: TRBV6-4; d_gene: -; CDR3nt: TGTGCCAGCAGTGACCGAACAGTAAACTATGGCTACACCTTC; CDR3aa: CASSDRTVNYGYTF
abundance: -; j_gene: TRBJ2-1; v_gene: TRBV7-8; d_gene: TRBD2; CDR3nt: TGTGCCAGCAGCTTAGCACGGGGAGGGGATCTTCAGCAGTTCTTC; CDR3aa: CASSLARGGDLQQFF
abundance: -; j_gene: TRBJ2-5; v_gene: TRBV5-5; d_gene: -; CDR3nt: TGTGCCAGCACCCTAGAGGGGGCGGGGGAGACCCAGTACTTC; CDR3aa: CASTLEGAGETQYF
abundance: -; j_gene: TRBJ2-7; v_gene: TRBV7-2; d_gene: -; CDR3nt: TGTGCCAGCAGCTCCCAGCAGGGGTCCTACGAGCAGTACTTC; CDR3aa: CASSSQQGSYEQYF
abundance: -; j_gene: TRBJ1-2; v_gene: TRBV28; d_gene: TRBD1; CDR3nt: TGTGCCAGCAGTTTATCCCTGACAGGGGGGTATGGCTACACCTTC; CDR3aa: CASSLSLTGGYGYTF
abundance: -; j_gene: TRBJ2-1; v_gene: TRBV5-4; d_gene: TRBD2; CDR3nt: TGTGCCAGCAGCTCACGGGGGGTTAGCCAGGGATATGAGCAGTTCTTC; CDR3aa: CASSSRGVSQGYEQFF
abundance: few; j_gene: TRBJ2-5; v_gene: TRBV7-8; d_gene: -; CDR3nt: TGTGCCAGCAGTCGTGATCGTGGGCGAGAGACCCAGTACTTC; CDR3aa: CASSRDRGRETQYF
abundance: once; j_gene: TRBJ1-3; v_gene: TRBV7-3; d_gene: TRBD1; CDR3nt: TGTGCCAGCAGCTTAGACAGGGGGGACACCATATATTTT; CDR3aa: CASSLDRGDTIYF
abundance: -; j_gene: TRBJ2-1; v_gene: TRBV6-6; d_gene: TRBD2; CDR3nt: TGTGCCAGCAGTCCGTGGACTAGCGGGAGCGCTAGCGGGTCCTACAATGAGCAGTTCTTC; CDR3aa: CASSPWTSGSASGSYNEQFF
abundance: -; j_gene: TRBJ1-1; v_gene: TRBV20-1; d_gene: -; CDR3nt: TGCAGTGCTAGGATGGCCCCTGAAGCTTTCTTT; CDR3aa: CSARMAPEAFF
abundance: -; j_gene: TRBJ2-5; v_gene: TRBV7-9; d_gene: TRBD1; CDR3nt: TGTGCCAGCAGCTTAGCCCTGTTGGGACAGGGTGATCGAGAGACCCAGTACTTC; CDR3aa: CASSLALLGQGDRETQYF
abundance: once; j_gene: TRBJ1-3; v_gene: TRBV9; d_gene: -; CDR3nt: TGTGCCAGCAGCGTAGGGGGCGCCATGGGAAACACCATATATTTT; CDR3aa: CASSVGGAMGNTIYF
abundance: -; j_gene: TRBJ2-7; v_gene: TRBV5-1; d_gene: -; CDR3nt: TGCGCCAGCACCCACGGGTCGGGTTTTTACGAGCAGTACTTC; CDR3aa: CASTHGSGFYEQYF
abundance: -; j_gene: TRBJ2-5; v_gene: TRBV7-3; d_gene: TRBD1; CDR3nt: TGTGCCAGCAGCTTAAGGGACAGGGAAGAGACCCAGTACTTC; CDR3aa: CASSLRDREETQYF
abundance: -; j_gene: TRBJ2-1; v_gene: TRBV27; d_gene: TRBD1; CDR3nt: TGTGCCAGCAGGCCCGGGACAGGGTTAAATGAGCAGTTCTTC; CDR3aa: CASRPGTGLNEQFF
abundance: few; j_gene: TRBJ2-3; v_gene: TRBV19; d_gene: -; CDR3nt: TGTGCCAGTAGTCTTCAAAGCCCAGATACGCAGTATTTT; CDR3aa: CASSLQSPDTQYF
abundance: few; j_gene: TRBJ2-3; v_gene: TRBV5-1; d_gene: -; CDR3nt: TGCGCCAGCAGCCCGTCCGTCGCGGATACGCAGTATTTT; CDR3aa: CASSPSVADTQYF
abundance: -; j_gene: TRBJ1-4; v_gene: TRBV3-1/TRBV3-2; d_gene: -; CDR3nt: TGTGCCAGCAGCCAAGGGGGGGGATCGGGACTGTTTTTT; CDR3aa: CASSQGGGSGLFF
abundance: -; j_gene: TRBJ2-5; v_gene: TRBV2; d_gene: -; CDR3nt: TGTGCCAGCAGTGTGCGGGTGGAGACCCAGTACTTC; CDR3aa: CASSVRVETQYF
abundance: -; j_gene: TRBJ2-7; v_gene: TRBV12-3/TRBV12-4; d_gene: -; CDR3nt: TGTGCCAGCAGCCCACGGGAGTGGAACGAGCAGTACTTC; CDR3aa: CASSPREWNEQYF